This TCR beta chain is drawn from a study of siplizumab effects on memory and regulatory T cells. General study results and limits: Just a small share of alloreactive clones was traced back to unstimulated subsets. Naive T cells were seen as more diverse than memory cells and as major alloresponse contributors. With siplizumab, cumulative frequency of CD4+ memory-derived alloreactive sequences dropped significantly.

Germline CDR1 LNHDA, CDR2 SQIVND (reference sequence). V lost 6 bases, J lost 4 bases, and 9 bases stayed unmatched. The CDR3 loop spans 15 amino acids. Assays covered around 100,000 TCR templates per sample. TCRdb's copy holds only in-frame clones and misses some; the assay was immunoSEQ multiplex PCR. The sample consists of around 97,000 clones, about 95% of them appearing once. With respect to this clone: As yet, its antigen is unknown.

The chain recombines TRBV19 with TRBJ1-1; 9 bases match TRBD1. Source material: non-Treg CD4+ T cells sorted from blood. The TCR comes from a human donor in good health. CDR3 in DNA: TGTGCCAGTAGAGCGTTAGACAGGGGGTCCACTGAAGCTTTCTTT. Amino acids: CASRALDRGSTEAFF. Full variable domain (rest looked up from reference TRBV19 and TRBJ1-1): DGGITQSPKYLFRKEGQNVTLSCEQNLNHDAMYWYRQDPGQGLRLIYYSQIVNDFQKGDIAEGYSVSREKKESFPLTVTSAQKNPTAFYLCASRALDRGSTEAFFGQGTRLTVV.